The present T cell receptor (beta chain) was sequenced within a study of T cell repertoires in cytomegalovirus infection. About the study: Through public TCR beta signatures, both CMV infection and matching HLA type were indicated.

This clonotype appeared a few times. The target antigen is unknown. TCRdb re-derived calls from the reads in MiXCR, one entry per CDR3 protein. The data contain over 250,000 distinct CDR3 sequences, about 23% of them singletons. Regarding the study as a whole: Dominating the ex vivo response were HLA-C-restricted CMV-specific TCR beta clonotypes. Cumulated frequencies of public TCR beta families served to identify carriers of CMV plus the relevant HLA.

The germline CDR1 and CDR2 sequences are MNHEY and SVGAGI. The V end lost 4 bases, the J end lost 0 bases, and 18 bases lay between the germline ends. The CDR3 runs 17 residues. Sequenced sample: PBMCs. The rearrangement uses TRBV6-5 and TRBJ1-1, with a weak D call TRBD1 (5 bases). The sequence was obtained from a human donor in good health (CMV status not recorded). Some clones in this sample may be carry-over from other donors' samples. The CDR3 loop reads CASSSPGTRIMNTEAFF. DNA for the CDR3: TGTGCCAGCAGTTCGCCCGGGACGAGGATCATGAACACTGAAGCTTTCTTT.